A single sample gave rise to the 30 T cell receptor beta chains below, sequenced in a study of T cell repertoires in urothelial bladder cancer. Libraries were prepared by immunoSEQ multiplex PCR; TCRdb keeps only in-frame clonotypes and omits some of them. The table includes roughly 11,000 clones, approximately 70% detected once. The source material was tumor-infiltrating cells from bladder cancer. The source is a human donor with a benign inflammatory bladder lesion.

The chain has TRBV27 and TRBJ1-6; maybe TRBD1 (6 bases). Germline lookup yields CDR1 MNHEY and CDR2 SMNVEV (reference sequence). V gave up 6 bases and J gave up 8 bases, with 11 bases separating them. The CDR3 consists of 13 residues. CDR3 region: CASRQGMYSPLHF. In DNA, the CDR3 is TGTGCCAGCAGACAGGGCATGTATTCACCCCTCCACTTT.

The CDR3 sequence is CASSEALMGETQYF. The DNA of the CDR3 is TGTGCCAGCAGTGAAGCTCTCATGGGGGAGACCCAGTACTTC. The gene calls are TRBV6-1 and TRBJ2-5, with unresolved D. The CDR3 runs to 14 residues. Germline CDR1 and CDR2: MNHNS and SASEGT. V shed 0 bases and J shed 5 bases, with 10 bases lying between them.

The chain is built from TRBV7-8 and TRBJ1-3, with D perhaps TRBD1 (6 bases). V gave up 2 bases and J gave up 2 bases, with 19 bases separating them. Germline-derived CDR1 and CDR2 are SGHVS and FQNEAQ. The CDR3 length is 18 residues. The CDR3 DNA is TGTGCCAGCAGCTTACAGGCAGGGGAGATGTGGACTGGAAACACCATATATTTT. It is translated as CASSLQAGEMWTGNTIYF.

The chain is built from TRBV9 and TRBJ2-6, with 8 bases fitting TRBD2. The length of the CDR3 is 19 residues. The ends lost 4 bases at V and 0 bases at J; junction bases unmatched: 12. Germline loops: CDR1 SGDLS, CDR2 YYNGEE. The CDR3 spells CASSHVRAGEHSGANVLTF. The CDR3, as DNA: TGTGCCAGCAGCCATGTCAGAGCGGGGGAGCACTCTGGGGCCAACGTCCTGACTTTC.

The chain carries TRBV29-1 and TRBJ2-3, with TRBD2 as a possible D gene (5 bases). V dropped 7 bases and J dropped 2 bases, with 13 bases sitting between them. The germline V gene has CDR1 SQVTM and CDR2 ANQGSEA. This CDR3 contains 13 residues. The DNA of the CDR3 is TGCAGCGCCGGCCGGACTTTCACAGATACGCAGTATTTT. This sequence encodes CSAGRTFTDTQYF.

This clone was recorded a few times. V gene TRBV7-9 combines with J gene TRBJ1-2, with 8 bases aligning to TRBD1. The CDR3 is 13 amino acids. Germline V gene data show CDR1 as SEHNR and CDR2 as FQNEAQ (reference sequence). V trimming: 5 bases; J trimming: 8 bases; junction bases outside the gene matches: 7. The CDR3 loop is CASSLDRAMGYTF. CDR3 nucleotides: TGTGCCAGCAGCCTGGACAGGGCTATGGGCTACACCTTC.

This clone was counted a single time. This chain joins TRBV19 and TRBJ1-1, with a possible D match to TRBD1 (6 bases). Germline values: CDR1 LNHDA, CDR2 SQIVND (reference sequence). Trimming stripped 6 bases from V and 1 base from J, with 15 bases between. The CDR3 is 15 amino acids. The CDR3 reads CASSLRAGANTEAFF. Written as DNA, the CDR3 is TGTGCCAGTAGCTTAAGGGCAGGGGCGAACACTGAAGCTTTCTTT. The full variable domain, its missing parts supplied by reference TRBV19 and TRBJ1-1, is DGGITQSPKYLFRKEGQNVTLSCEQNLNHDAMYWYRQDPGQGLRLIYYSQIVNDFQKGDIAEGYSVSREKKESFPLTVTSAQKNPTAFYLCASSLRAGANTEAFFGQGTRLTVV.

The chain employs TRBV10-1 and TRBJ1-3; D is possibly TRBD1 (6 bases). There are 15 residues in the CDR3. Trimming stripped 0 bases from V and 6 bases from J, with 12 bases between. Germline assignment: CDR1 WNHNN and CDR2 SYGVQD (reference sequence). Here the CDR3 reads CASSESVQGKNTIYF. The CDR3, as DNA: TGCGCCAGCAGTGAGTCCGTCCAGGGGAAAAACACCATATATTTT.

The chain uses TRBV18 and TRBJ1-4; D may be TRBD1 (6 bases). The V end lost 4 bases, the J end lost 0 bases, and 9 bases lay between the germline ends. Per germline, CDR1 KGHSH and CDR2 LQKENI. This CDR3 has 15 residues. CDR3 bases: TGTGCCAGCTCACGCAGGGGAGCAACTAATGAAAAACTGTTTTTT. Translating it yields CASSRRGATNEKLFF.

The CDR3 loop is CASSLLQLMNTEAFF. In DNA form, the CDR3 reads TGTGCCAGCAGCTTATTACAGCTTATGAACACTGAAGCTTTCTTT. V is TRBV7-8 and J is TRBJ1-1, with D hard to call. Germline V CDR1 and CDR2: SGHVS, FQNEAQ. The CDR3 is 15 amino acids. V was shortened by 2 bases and J by 0 bases, with 10 bases between the two germline ends. The complete variable domain, with remaining parts taken from reference TRBV7-8 and TRBJ1-1, reads GAGVSQSPRYKVAKRGQDVALRCDPISGHVSLFWYQQALGQGPEFLTYFQNEAQLDKSGLPSDRFFAERPEGSVSTLKIQRTQQEDSAVYLCASSLLQLMNTEAFFGQGTRLTVV.

This sequence joins TRBV4-2 and TRBJ1-1; D gene uncertain. V shed 5 bases and J shed 2 bases, with 6 bases lying between them. The CDR3 spans 12 residues. Germline-derived CDR1 and CDR2 are LGHNA and YNFKEQ. CDR3 sequence: CASSYGNTEAFF. CDR3 nucleotide sequence: TGTGCCAGCAGCTACGGTAACACTGAAGCTTTCTTT.

The CDR3 protein is CASSSWDRFNQPQHF. As DNA, the CDR3 is TGTGCCAGCAGCTCGTGGGACAGATTCAATCAGCCCCAGCATTTT. This sequence joins TRBV5-6 and TRBJ1-5, with 7 bases fitting TRBD1. This CDR3 spans 15 amino acids. CDR1 and CDR2 from the germline V gene are SGHDT and YYEEEE. Trimming at V came to 3 bases and at J to 3 bases, leaving 6 bases not matched to a gene.

This CDR3 reads CASSPGVTGQGGYTF. The CDR3 DNA is TGCGCCAGCAGCCCTGGGGTAACAGGGCAAGGGGGCTACACCTTC. V usage is TRBV5-1 and J usage is TRBJ1-2; D is perhaps TRBD1 (6 bases). Germline assignment: CDR1 SGHRS and CDR2 YFSETQ. CDR3 size: 15 residues. Trimming left V 4 bases short and J 8 bases short, with 21 bases between. The full variable domain, its missing parts supplied by reference TRBV5-1 and TRBJ1-2, is KAGVTQTPRYLIKTRGQQVTLSCSPISGHRSVSWYQQTPGQGLQFLFEYFSETQRNKGNFPGRFSGRQFSNSRSEMNVSTLELGDSALYLCASSPGVTGQGGYTFGSGTRLTVV.

This clone was seen only a few times. The CDR3 region has the DNA TGTGCCAGCAGTCGTGCGGACTCTGGAAACACCATATATTTT. Residues: CASSRADSGNTIYF. V gene TRBV2 combines with J gene TRBJ1-3; D unclear. This CDR3 is 14 amino acids long. The V gene lost 5 bases and the J gene lost 0 bases, with 8 bases spanning the gap. Germline V lookup: CDR1 SNHLY, CDR2 FYNNEI.

The V and J genes are TRBV5-1 and TRBJ2-3; TRBD1 is a possible D gene (5 bases). This CDR3 spans 16 amino acids. The ends were cut back, 0 bases at V and 3 bases at J, with 14 bases in the middle. In germline, CDR1 is SGHRS, CDR2 YFSETQ. Written as DNA, the CDR3 is TGCGCCAGCAGCTTGGCGGTTACCAGGGTGACAGATACGCAGTATTTT. This encodes CASSLAVTRVTDTQYF.

This clone was recorded a few times. The chain is built from TRBV25-1 and TRBJ1-6; D remains ambiguous. Germline CDR1 reads MGHDK; CDR2 reads SYGVNS. The CDR3 is made up of 12 amino acids. V was trimmed by 7 bases and J by 12 bases, leaving 13 bases between them. CDR3 bases: TGTGCCAGCATTGATCAATCGGGACCCCTCCACTTT. This translates into CASIDQSGPLHF. Looking up the rest from reference TRBV25-1 and TRBJ1-6 gives the full variable domain: EADIYQTPRYLVIGTGKKITLECSQTMGHDKMYWYQQDPGMELHLIHYSYGVNSTEKGDLSSESTVSRIRTEHFPLTLESARPSHTSQYLCASIDQSGPLHFGNGTRLTVT.

V gene TRBV13 combines with J gene TRBJ2-7; no definite D call. Looked up from germline, CDR1 is PRHDT and CDR2 is FYEKMQ (reference sequence). CDR3 length: 13 residues. V shed 0 bases and J shed 3 bases, with 6 bases lying between them. CDR3 in amino acids: CASSLGGYYEQYF. The CDR3 DNA reads as TGTGCCAGCAGCTTAGGGGGTTACTACGAGCAGTACTTC.

This clone showed up just a few times. J is TRBJ1-3 and V is TRBV6-5; no reliable D call. V lost 7 bases, J lost 4 bases, and 14 bases lay in between. This CDR3 has 14 residues. Germline CDR1 is MNHEY and CDR2 is SVGAGI. The CDR3 nucleotides read TGTGCCAGCAAAGAGCCCCTGGGAGGAAACACCATATATTTT. Protein product: CASKEPLGGNTIYF.

The chain employs TRBV7-6 and TRBJ1-3; no reliable D call. Germline V gene lookup returns CDR1 SGHVS and CDR2 FNYEAQ. The CDR3 runs to 15 residues. V shed 1 base and J shed 0 bases, with 7 bases lying between them. Here the CDR3 reads CASSLGVSSGNTIYF. CDR3 in DNA: TGTGCCAGCAGCTTAGGGGTTAGCTCTGGAAACACCATATATTTT.

The chain combines TRBV7-3 with TRBJ2-2; no clear D. The ends were cut back, 5 bases at V and 0 bases at J, with 13 bases in the middle. This CDR3 has 16 amino acids. The germline CDR1 and CDR2 sequences are SGHTA and FQGTGA. The CDR3 DNA is TGTGCCAGCAGCCCATCCGTCGGAGCGAACACCGGGGAGCTGTTTTTT. This codes for CASSPSVGANTGELFF.

J is TRBJ1-2 and V is TRBV6-5; 9 positions match TRBD1. This CDR3 contains 16 residues. Germline V lookup: CDR1 MNHEY, CDR2 SVGAGI. V shed 2 bases and J 0 bases; nucleotides not matched to a gene: 4. CDR3 coding DNA: TGTGCCAGCAGTTACCGCCGGGACAGGGCTAACTATGGCTACACCTTC. Protein product: CASSYRRDRANYGYTF.

The V call is TRBV14, the J call TRBJ2-7; D perhaps matches TRBD2 (6 bases). In germline, CDR1 is SGHDN, CDR2 FVKESK. The CDR3 has 15 amino acids. V lost 0 bases and J lost 5, with 14 bases in between. The DNA for the CDR3 is TGTGCCAGCAGCCAAGAACCCGGAGGGAGGCACGAGCAGTACTTC. It specifies CASSQEPGGRHEQYF. The full variable domain, in which reference TRBV14 and TRBJ2-7 provide the parts outside the CDR3, is EAGVTQFPSHSVIEKGQTVTLRCDPISGHDNLYWYRRVMGKEIKFLLHFVKESKQDESGMPNNRFLAERTGGTYSTLKVQPAELEDSGVYFCASSQEPGGRHEQYFGPGTRLTVT.

The rearrangement uses TRBV6-1 and TRBJ1-2; D possibly corresponds to TRBD1 (6 bases). Trimming removed 1 base at V and 6 bases at J, with 15 bases between. The CDR3 runs to 15 residues. CDR1 is MNHNS, CDR2 SASEGT, per germline. The CDR3 is CASSEVGGLQNGYTF. In DNA form, the CDR3 reads TGTGCCAGCAGTGAAGTAGGGGGGCTTCAAAATGGCTACACCTTC.

The rearrangement uses TRBV4-1 and TRBJ1-1; D unclear. The CDR3 is 16 residues long. Germline CDR1 is MGHRA and CDR2 is YSYEKL. Trimming took 4 bases from V and 5 from J, leaving 20 bases between them. DNA for the CDR3: TGCGCCAGCAGCCCTTACGTCACCAAAGGTAAAACTGAAGCTTTCTTT. Amino acid sequence: CASSPYVTKGKTEAFF.

This clone was seen only once. The chain recombines TRBV11-2 with TRBJ1-5, with D perhaps TRBD1 (6 bases). V dropped 5 bases and J dropped 4 bases, with 15 bases sitting between them. The CDR3 extends over 15 amino acids. Germline V gene sequence: CDR1 SGHAT, CDR2 FQNNGV. The CDR3 DNA reads as TGTGCCAGCAGCCCCACAGGGCTGCTAAATCAGCCCCAGCATTTT. It translates to CASSPTGLLNQPQHF.

J is TRBJ1-4 and V is TRBV5-6; D is possibly TRBD1 (6 bases). The V and J ends lost 6 bases and 7 bases respectively, with 22 bases between them. Germline CDR1 is SGHDT and CDR2 is YYEEEE. This CDR3 region has 16 residues. The CDR3 sequence is CASTLYERGRVEKLFF. The CDR3 coding sequence is TGTGCCAGCACCCTATACGAACGGGGGCGGGTTGAAAAACTGTTTTTT. The full variable domain, its missing parts supplied by reference TRBV5-6 and TRBJ1-4, is DAGVTQSPTHLIKTRGQQVTLRCSPKSGHDTVSWYQQALGQGPQFIFQYYEEEERQRGNFPDRFSGHQFPNYSSELNVNALLLGDSALYLCASTLYERGRVEKLFFGSGTQLSVL.

This clone has just a few counts. The V call is TRBV6-1, the J call TRBJ1-1; perhaps TRBD1 as D (5 bases). The V end lost 8 bases, the J end lost 6 bases, and 13 bases lay between the germline ends. Germline CDR1 is MNHNS and CDR2 is SASEGT. CDR3 length equals 12 residues. The CDR3 DNA reads TGTGCCAGCTCAGGGTCTGTCGCTGAAGCTTTCTTT. This encodes CASSGSVAEAFF.

The V call is TRBV11-2, the J call TRBJ1-5; a possible D gene is TRBD1 (6 bases). CDR3 length: 17 residues. With 5 bases removed from V and 7 bases from J, the gap between germline ends came to 24 bases. Germline V gene data show CDR1 as SGHAT and CDR2 as FQNNGV. CDR3: CASSAKAPRRGMQPQHF. The CDR3 DNA is TGTGCCAGCAGCGCGAAGGCGCCCCGTAGGGGGATGCAGCCCCAGCATTTT. Supplemented by reference TRBV11-2 and TRBJ1-5, the full variable domain reads EAGVAQSPRYKIIEKRQSVAFWCNPISGHATLYWYQQILGQGPKLLIQFQNNGVVDDSQLPKDRFSAERLKGVDSTLKIQPAKLEDSAVYLCASSAKAPRRGMQPQHFGDGTRLSIL.

The chain uses TRBV2 and TRBJ2-1; unclear D gene. V was trimmed by 1 base and J by 3 bases, leaving 10 bases between them. The CDR3 extends over 15 amino acids. Germline V lookup: CDR1 SNHLY, CDR2 FYNNEI. DNA of the CDR3: TGTGCCAGCAGTGAAGGACTCCCGGGCTACAATGAGCAGTTCTTC. This codes for CASSEGLPGYNEQFF.

In this sample, this clone is medium-sized. The chain combines TRBV7-3 with TRBJ1-4, with D perhaps TRBD1 (6 bases). This CDR3 region has 15 residues. Per germline, CDR1 SGHTA and CDR2 FQGTGA. V was shortened by 5 bases and J by 7 bases, with 17 bases between the two germline ends. The CDR3 reads CASSETGTWGEKLFF. The CDR3 DNA reads TGTGCCAGCAGCGAAACAGGGACGTGGGGTGAAAAACTGTTTTTT.